The next 4 T cell receptor beta chains were all read from a single sample in a study of CD8+CD57+ T cells in acquired aplastic anemia. Only patients with CD8+CD57+ cell expansion on flow cytometry were chosen for sequencing. It was genomic DNA that served as the template for profiling TCR beta VDJ and CDR3. TCRdb redid the calling of the reads with MiXCR, one entry per CDR3 protein. This sample has around 200,000 distinct CDR3 sequences, with roughly 50% found just once. The sequenced material came from sorted CD4+, CD8+, or CD8+CD57+ T cells (not recorded which) from PBMCs. Receptors were obtained from a human donor with aplastic anemia.

This clonotype was seen a few times. The genes are TRBV11-2 and TRBJ2-3; TRBD2 aligns across 9 bases. The CDR3 spans 16 residues. Trimming cost V 2 bases and J 6 bases; bases outside gene matches: 9. The germline V gene has CDR1 SGHAT and CDR2 FQNNGV. Here the CDR3 reads CASSLRSGGHIDTQYF. In DNA form, the CDR3 reads TGTGCCAGCAGCTTAAGAAGCGGGGGGCACATCGATACGCAGTATTTT.

On this clonotype: A read error may produce the germline difference seen at one junction end. The J gene is TRBJ2-3, the V gene TRBV4-1; D is uncertain. The germline V gene has CDR1 MGHRA and CDR2 YSYEKL. The length of the CDR3 is 15 residues. The CDR3 region has the DNA TGTGCCAGCAGTTTGGGGATAGGGCCCACAGATACGCAGTATTTT. As protein: CASSLGIGPTDTQYF.

For this clonotype: This may arise from a read error, as a much more abundant clone is one base away. The genes are TRBV6-6 and TRBJ2-2; TRBD1 agrees at 7 bases. The CDR3 length is 15 residues. CDR1 is MNHNY, CDR2 SVGAGI, per germline (reference sequence). This CDR3 is CASSYSVQGTGELLF. CDR3 in DNA: TGTGCCAGCAGTTACTCGGTACAGGGGACCGGGGAGCTGCTTTTT.

This clonotype was detected ten times or more. The rearrangement links TRBV20-1 to TRBJ2-7; D not certain. From germline, CDR1 is DFQATT and CDR2 SNEGSKA (reference sequence). Between the trimmed V and J ends, which lost 6 bases and 3 bases, there was a span of 12 bases. The length of the CDR3 is 12 residues. CDR3 in DNA: TGCAGTGCGCCCTTTACAGACTACGAGCAGTACTTC. It encodes CSAPFTDYEQYF.